One and the same sample provided the 18 T cell receptor beta chains below, sequenced in a study of T cell responses to AZD1222 COVID-19 vaccine. The table came from immunoSEQ multiplex PCR; TCRdb's copy has only in-frame clones and leaves some out. The data hold 90,000 to 120,000 clones, with around 94% observed a single time. Sample: peripheral blood, taken on day 0 of AZD1222 vaccination. The receptors come from an adult in good health.

The V and J genes are TRBV4-3 and TRBJ1-1; a weak D match, TRBD1 (6 bases). CDR3 length: 14 amino acids. Germline assignment: CDR1 LGHNA and CDR2 YSLEER. The ends were cut back, 0 bases at V and 3 bases at J, with 8 bases in the middle. The CDR3 spells CASSQDTGYTEAFF. In nucleotides, the CDR3 is TGCGCCAGCAGCCAAGATACAGGGTACACTGAAGCTTTCTTT.

The chain combines TRBV3-1 (or the pseudogene TRBV3-2) with TRBJ2-1; D remains ambiguous. CDR1 LGHDT and CDR2 YNNKEL come from the germline V gene (reference sequence). This CDR3 spans 12 amino acids. The V and J ends lost 0 bases and 6 bases respectively, with 3 bases between them. For the CDR3, the DNA is TGTGCCAGCAGCCAAGATCTCAATGAGCAGTTCTTC. Translating gives CASSQDLNEQFF.

The chain is built from TRBV6-2 or TRBV6-3 and TRBJ2-6; 7 bases fit TRBD2. Per the germline V gene, CDR1 is MNHEY and CDR2 is SVGEGT. This CDR3 has 14 residues. With 5 bases clipped from V and 11 bases from J, the junction kept 9 bases outside the gene matches. In nucleotides, the CDR3 is TGTGCCAGCAGTCAAGCGACTAGCCGACACGTCCTGACTTTC. Its translation is CASSQATSRHVLTF.

The CDR3 is CASSLSLTGRWTEAFF. The CDR3 bases are TGTGCCAGCAGTTTATCGTTGACAGGGCGGTGGACTGAAGCTTTCTTT. The V gene is TRBV27, the J gene TRBJ1-1; TRBD1 matches at 7 bases. Per germline, CDR1 MNHEY and CDR2 SMNVEV (reference sequence). The junction had 9 bases not matched to a gene; V was cut back by 0 bases and J by 5 bases. CDR3 length: 16 residues.

J is TRBJ1-2 and V is TRBV7-3; 7 bases agree with TRBD1. This CDR3 spans 13 amino acids. Germline lookup yields CDR1 SGHTA and CDR2 FQGTGA. V trimming: 2 bases; J trimming: 6 bases; junction bases outside the gene matches: 3. The CDR3 DNA sequence: TGTGCCAGCAGCTTAGACAGGGAGGATGGCTACACCTTC. Its protein product is CASSLDREDGYTF.

J is TRBJ1-1 and V is TRBV6-1; 9 bases match TRBD1. CDR1 is MNHNS and CDR2 is SASEGT in the germline V gene. With V trimmed by 0 bases and J by 6 bases, 5 bases remained unmatched. The CDR3 is made up of 15 amino acids. In DNA, the CDR3 is TGTGCCAGCAGTGAAGCATCGACAGGGGGGGCTGAAGCTTTCTTT. Its protein is CASSEASTGGAEAFF.

This chain uses TRBV19 with TRBJ2-1; D not resolved. V lost 7 bases and J 9 bases, leaving 10 bases between the germline ends. Germline CDR1 reads LNHDA; CDR2 reads SQIVND (reference sequence). The CDR3 is 11 amino acids. CDR3: CASMGAVEQFF. The CDR3, as DNA: TGTGCCAGTATGGGTGCTGTTGAGCAGTTCTTC.

J is TRBJ2-7 and V is TRBV7-2; D gene uncertain. Germline lookup yields CDR1 SGHTA and CDR2 FQGNSA. V was cut by 3 bases and J by 12 bases, with 15 bases left in between. This CDR3 region has 12 residues. The CDR3 loop is CASSFSDRDRYF. The DNA of the CDR3 is TGTGCCAGCAGCTTTTCAGACCGCGACCGGTACTTC.

The rearrangement uses TRBV4-2 and TRBJ2-3; 10 bases align to TRBD2. The CDR3 totals 15 residues. The germline gives CDR1 LGHNA, CDR2 YNFKEQ. The V gene end was trimmed by 5 bases and the J gene end by 3 bases; junction bases not matched to a gene: 5. The CDR3 DNA reads TGTGCCAGCAGCGTCAGGACTAGCGGAACAGATACGCAGTATTTT. Its translation is CASSVRTSGTDTQYF.

The rearrangement joins TRBV28 to TRBJ2-7; D gene ambiguous. CDR1 and CDR2 from the germline V gene are MDHEN and SYDVKM. The length of the CDR3 is 13 residues. V lost 6 bases and J 2 bases, leaving 11 bases between the germline ends. CDR3 residues: CASRSPGAYEQYF. CDR3 DNA: TGTGCCAGCAGATCTCCTGGGGCCTACGAGCAGTACTTC.

The genes are TRBV28 and TRBJ1-6; 7 bases align to TRBD1. The CDR3 is 13 residues long. Per the germline V gene, CDR1 is MDHEN and CDR2 is SYDVKM. V shed 10 bases, J shed 5 bases, and the junction held 5 bases outside the gene matches. The CDR3 reads CANRDSNNSPLHF. As DNA, the CDR3 is TGTGCCAATCGGGACAGCAATAATTCACCCCTCCACTTT.

CDR3 residues: CASSPGVNTGELFF. CDR3 in DNA: TGTGCCAGCAGCCCAGGAGTGAACACCGGGGAGCTGTTTTTT. The J gene is TRBJ2-2, the V gene TRBV7-2, with D unclear. Trimming removed 5 bases at V and 1 base at J, with 8 bases between. The CDR3 covers 14 residues. The germline V gene encodes CDR1 SGHTA and CDR2 FQGNSA. Using reference TRBV7-2 and TRBJ2-2 for the parts outside the CDR3, the full variable domain is GAGVSQSPSNKVTEKGKDVELRCDPISGHTALYWYRQSLGQGLEFLIYFQGNSAPDKSGLPSDRFSAERTGGSVSTLTIQRTQQEDSAVYLCASSPGVNTGELFFGEGSRLTVL.

V is TRBV5-6 and J is TRBJ1-2, with unresolved D. The CDR3 runs 14 residues. CDR1 is SGHDT, CDR2 YYEEEE, per germline. Between the trimmed V and J ends, which lost 1 base and 5 bases, there was a span of 12 bases. The CDR3 protein is CASSLLQPDYGYTF. The CDR3 DNA sequence: TGTGCCAGCAGCTTGTTACAGCCCGATTATGGCTACACCTTC.

In DNA, the CDR3 is TGCGCCAGCAGTGAGTCAGGCACAGATACGCAGTATTTT. Translating it yields CASSESGTDTQYF. The V gene is TRBV10-1, the J gene TRBJ2-3; no firm D call. V lost 0 bases and J lost 1, with 2 bases in between. The CDR3 covers 13 residues. Germline V gene data show CDR1 as WNHNN and CDR2 as SYGVQD (reference sequence).

The V call is TRBV19, the J call TRBJ1-2; no clear D. CDR1 and CDR2 from the germline V gene are LNHDA and SQIVND (reference sequence). V gave up 3 bases and J gave up 0 bases, with 11 bases separating them. This CDR3 is built from 15 residues. CDR3 sequence reads: CASSMGRQPNYGYTF. The CDR3 DNA follows: TGTGCCAGTAGTATGGGCCGACAACCTAACTATGGCTACACCTTC.

V usage is TRBV5-6 and J usage is TRBJ2-7; 10 nucleotides match TRBD1. Trimming at V came to 3 bases and at J to 7 bases, leaving 4 bases not matched to a gene. The CDR3 runs 13 residues. Per the germline V gene, CDR1 is SGHDT and CDR2 is YYEEEE. Here the CDR3 reads CASSSDRGHEQYF. Here the CDR3 DNA reads TGTGCCAGCAGCTCCGACAGGGGGCATGAGCAGTACTTC.

This clone was seen only once. The chain carries TRBV7-9 and TRBJ1-2; unclear D gene. The length of the CDR3 is 15 residues. The V end lost 0 bases, the J end lost 3 bases, and 11 bases lay between the germline ends. Germline V lookup: CDR1 SEHNR, CDR2 FQNEAQ (reference sequence). CDR3 sequence (DNA): TGTGCCAGCAGCTTAGCGGTCCAGCCCTACTATGGCTACACCTTC. Translating gives CASSLAVQPYYGYTF.

J is TRBJ2-1 and V is TRBV4-1; the D gene is possibly TRBD2 (7 bases). Germline V gene data show CDR1 as MGHRA and CDR2 as YSYEKL. This CDR3 is built from 15 residues. Between the trimmed V and J ends, which lost 3 bases and 6 bases, there was a span of 15 bases. CDR3 DNA sequence: TGCGCCAGCAGCCACCCGGGGGGCGGGATCAATGAGCAGTTCTTC. It is translated as CASSHPGGGINEQFF.